The present T cell receptor (beta chain) was sequenced within a study of Graves' ophthalmopathy and Graves' hyperthyroidism. This clonotype appeared many times. The ends lost 5 bases at V and 2 bases at J; junction bases unmatched: 8. This CDR3 is built from 16 residues. The germline V gene has CDR1 SGHTA and CDR2 FQGNSA. From RNA, the CDR3 regions of TCR beta chains were amplified and sequenced. Scientists carried out first-round RT-PCR using HTBI primers and then a second-round multiplex PCR. TCRdb processed the multiplex PCR reads anew with MiXCR; each CDR3 protein has one entry. The sample has approximately 1.2 million distinct CDR3 sequences; 35% to 45% are singletons.

This chain connects TRBV7-2 to TRBJ2-2; TRBD2 agrees at 7 bases. Sequencing used peripheral blood or thyroid tissue (not recorded which). This TCR was sampled from an adult man with Graves' hyperthyroidism. CDR3 bases: TGTGCCAGCAGCGTACGGGCTAGCGGTAACACCGGGGAGCTGTTTTTT. This gives the protein CASSVRASGNTGELFF.